This T cell receptor (beta chain) emerged from a study of blood T cells in healthy people across ages. Germline CDR1 reads MNHEY; CDR2 reads SVGAGI. This CDR3 is built from 14 residues. Alongside a J-beta primer mix, a sample-barcoded 5' primer served in a second PCR lasting roughly 6 to 12 cycles. All cDNA molecules were each tagged by a template-switch adaptor with 12 random nucleotides. TCRdb analysed the 5' RACE reads with MiXCR anew, one entry per CDR3 protein. The repertoire holds approximately 730,000 distinct CDR3 sequences, approximately 43% seen once, with 20% to 25% in the top ten. Concerning this clonotype itself: What it binds is not known. A read error may account for a junction end that differs from germline.

Study-level results: A conclusive naive versus antigen-experienced comparison was prevented by the unsorted PBMCs. In these data, TCR beta diversity tracked strongly with naive T cell percentage.

The TCR was taken from a woman aged 55-69 years in good health. J is TRBJ1-4 and V is TRBV6-5, with 7 positions matching TRBD1. The specimen sequenced was blood. CDR3 residues: CASSDSTGDEKLFF. In nucleotides, the CDR3 is TGTGCCAGCAGTGACTCTACAGGGGACGAAAAACTGTTTTTT.